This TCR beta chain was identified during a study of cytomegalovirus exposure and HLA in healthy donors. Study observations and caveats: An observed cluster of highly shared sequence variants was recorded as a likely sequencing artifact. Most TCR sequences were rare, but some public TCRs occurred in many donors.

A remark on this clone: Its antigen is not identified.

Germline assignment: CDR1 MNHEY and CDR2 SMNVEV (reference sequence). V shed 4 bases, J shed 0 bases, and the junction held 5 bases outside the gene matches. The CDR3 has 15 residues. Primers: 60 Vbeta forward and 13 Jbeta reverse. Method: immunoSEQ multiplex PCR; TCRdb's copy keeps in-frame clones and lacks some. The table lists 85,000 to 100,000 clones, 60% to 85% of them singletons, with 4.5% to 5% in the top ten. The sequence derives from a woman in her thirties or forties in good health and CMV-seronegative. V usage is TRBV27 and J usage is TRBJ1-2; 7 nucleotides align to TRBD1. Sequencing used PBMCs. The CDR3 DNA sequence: TGTGCCAGCAGTTCGCCCGGGACAGCTAACTATGGCTACACCTTC. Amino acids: CASSSPGTANYGYTF.